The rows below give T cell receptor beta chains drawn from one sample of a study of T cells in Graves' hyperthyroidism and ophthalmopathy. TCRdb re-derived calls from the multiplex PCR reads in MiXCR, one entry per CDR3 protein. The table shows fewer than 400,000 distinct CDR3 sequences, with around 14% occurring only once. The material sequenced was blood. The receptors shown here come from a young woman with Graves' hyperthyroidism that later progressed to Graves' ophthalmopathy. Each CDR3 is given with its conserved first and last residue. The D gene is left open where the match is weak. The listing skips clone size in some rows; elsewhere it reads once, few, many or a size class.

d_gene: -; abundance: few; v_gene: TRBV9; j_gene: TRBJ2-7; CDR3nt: TGTGCCAGCAGCGGCGACAGTCGCGAGCAGTACTTC; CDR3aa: CASSGDSREQYF
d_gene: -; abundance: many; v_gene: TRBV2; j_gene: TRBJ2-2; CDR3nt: TGTGCCAGCAGTGAGCGGGGCAGGACCGGGGAGCTGTTTTTT; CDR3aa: CASSERGRTGELFF
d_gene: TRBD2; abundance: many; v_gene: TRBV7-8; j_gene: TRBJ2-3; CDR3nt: TGTGCCAGCAGCCCCCGGGACTACCCGTCTCCTACAGATACGCAGTATTTT; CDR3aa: CASSPRDYPSPTDTQYF
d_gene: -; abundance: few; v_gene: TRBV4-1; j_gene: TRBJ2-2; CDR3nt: TGCGCCAGCAGCCGGACAGTTAACACCGGGGAGCTGTTTTTT; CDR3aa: CASSRTVNTGELFF
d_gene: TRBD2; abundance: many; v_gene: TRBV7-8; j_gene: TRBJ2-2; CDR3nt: TGTGCCAGCAGCTACGGACTAGCGGGAGTGGCTGCCGGGGAGCTGTTTTTT; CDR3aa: CASSYGLAGVAAGELFF
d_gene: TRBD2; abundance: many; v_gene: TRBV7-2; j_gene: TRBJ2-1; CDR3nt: TGTGCCAGCAGCTTAGAACTAGCGGGGAATGAGCAGTTCTTC; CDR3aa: CASSLELAGNEQFF
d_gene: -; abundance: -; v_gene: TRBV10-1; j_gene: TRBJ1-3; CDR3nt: TGCGCCAGCAGTGGGGCCTTCTCTGGAAACACCATATATTTT; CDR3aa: CASSGAFSGNTIYF
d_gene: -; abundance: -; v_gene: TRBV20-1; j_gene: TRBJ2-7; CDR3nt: TGCAGTGAGGGGATTGACAACCACTACGAGCAGTACTTC; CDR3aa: CSEGIDNHYEQYF
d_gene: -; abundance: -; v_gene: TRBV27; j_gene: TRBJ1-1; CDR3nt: TGTGCCAGCAGTTTAAATTTTAGGAGCACTGAAGCTTTCTTT; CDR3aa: CASSLNFRSTEAFF
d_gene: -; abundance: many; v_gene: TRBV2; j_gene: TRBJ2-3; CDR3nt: TGTGCCAGCAGAATTGGACTATCCCGACCCCCCACAGATACGCAGTATTTT; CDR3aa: CASRIGLSRPPTDTQYF
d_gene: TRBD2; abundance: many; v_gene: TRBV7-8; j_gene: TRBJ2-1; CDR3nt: TGTGCCAGCAGCTCCCGTAGCGGGAGACTCAATGAGCAGTTCTTC; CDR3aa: CASSSRSGRLNEQFF
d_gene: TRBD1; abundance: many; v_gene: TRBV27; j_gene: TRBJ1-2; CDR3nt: TGTGCCAGCAAAACAGGGGAGGCCAACTATGGCTACACCTTC; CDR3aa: CASKTGEANYGYTF
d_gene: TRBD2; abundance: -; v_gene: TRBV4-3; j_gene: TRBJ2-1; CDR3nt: TGCGCCAGCAGCCCCAGCGGGAGAACCAATGAGCAGTTCTTC; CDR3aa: CASSPSGRTNEQFF
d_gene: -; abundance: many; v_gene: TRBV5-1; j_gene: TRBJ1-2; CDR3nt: TGCGCCAGCAGCTTGGTAACGGGGACCCCTCATGGCTACACCTTC; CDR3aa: CASSLVTGTPHGYTF
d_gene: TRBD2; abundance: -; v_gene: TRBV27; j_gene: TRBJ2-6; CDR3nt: TGTGCCAGCAGTCCCCGGACTAGCGGGAGAGCTGGGGCCAACGTCCTGACTTTC; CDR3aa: CASSPRTSGRAGANVLTF
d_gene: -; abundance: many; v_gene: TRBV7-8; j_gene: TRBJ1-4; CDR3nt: TGTGCCAGCAGCTTCGAGAGTCGTAATGAAAAACTGTTTTTT; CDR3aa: CASSFESRNEKLFF
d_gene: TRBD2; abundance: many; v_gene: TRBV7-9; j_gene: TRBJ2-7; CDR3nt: TGTGCCAGCAGCTTTGGCGGGGGACGATACATCGACGAGCAGTACTTC; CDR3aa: CASSFGGGRYIDEQYF
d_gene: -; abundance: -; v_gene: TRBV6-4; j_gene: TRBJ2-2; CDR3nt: TGTGCCAGCAGTGACATACAGGGACACGGGGAGCTGTTTTTT; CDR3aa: CASSDIQGHGELFF
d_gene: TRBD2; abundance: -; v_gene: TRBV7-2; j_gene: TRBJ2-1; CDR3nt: TGTGCCAGCAGCTCTAGCGGGAGGGCGGGTGAGCAGTTCTTC; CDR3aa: CASSSSGRAGEQFF
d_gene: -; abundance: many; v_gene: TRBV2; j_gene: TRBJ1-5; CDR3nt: TGTGCCAGCAGGGCCTCGGCCCCCGGGGAAGGATATCAGCCCCAGCATTTT; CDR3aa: CASRASAPGEGYQPQHF
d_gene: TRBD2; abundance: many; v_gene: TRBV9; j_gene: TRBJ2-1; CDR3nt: TGTGCCAGCAGTGGGACTAGCTCCGATGAGCAGTTCTTC; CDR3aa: CASSGTSSDEQFF
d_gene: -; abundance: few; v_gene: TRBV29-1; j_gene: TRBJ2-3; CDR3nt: TGCAGCGTTGTGGCCTCTACTAGAGTCCCAGATACGCAGTATTTT; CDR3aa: CSVVASTRVPDTQYF
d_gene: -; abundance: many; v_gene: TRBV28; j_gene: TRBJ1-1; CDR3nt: TGTGCCAGCAGCCTATACCGGGCCTCTGAAGCTTTCTTT; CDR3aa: CASSLYRASEAFF
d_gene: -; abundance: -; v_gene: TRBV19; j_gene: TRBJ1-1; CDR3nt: TGTGCCAGTAACTCCGCGGTCGGCTACTCGAACACTGAAGCTTTCTTT; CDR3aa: CASNSAVGYSNTEAFF
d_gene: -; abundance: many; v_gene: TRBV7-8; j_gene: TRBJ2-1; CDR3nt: TGTGCCAGCAGCACGAATGAGCAGTTCTTC; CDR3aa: CASSTNEQFF
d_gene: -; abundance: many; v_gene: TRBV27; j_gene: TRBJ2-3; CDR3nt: TGTGCCAGCAGTTCCCCCGCCGGGTCCAACACAGATACGCAGTATTTT; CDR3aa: CASSSPAGSNTDTQYF
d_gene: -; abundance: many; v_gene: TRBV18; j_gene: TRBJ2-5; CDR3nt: TGTGCCAGCTCACCAACCCCCGGGACCCAGTACTTC; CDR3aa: CASSPTPGTQYF
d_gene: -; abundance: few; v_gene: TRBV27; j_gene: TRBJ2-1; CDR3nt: TGTGCCAGCAGTTTTCGTGCAGGATTCTACAATGAGCAGTTCTTC; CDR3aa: CASSFRAGFYNEQFF
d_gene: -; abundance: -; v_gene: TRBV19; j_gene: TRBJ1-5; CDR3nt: TGTGCCAGTAGTGCCCTAAATCAGCCCCAGCATTTT; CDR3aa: CASSALNQPQHF
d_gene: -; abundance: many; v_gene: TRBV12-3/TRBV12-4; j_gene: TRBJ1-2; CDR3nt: TGTGCCAGCAACACCATCGCTATGGGGGGCGGTGGCTACACCTTC; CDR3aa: CASNTIAMGGGGYTF
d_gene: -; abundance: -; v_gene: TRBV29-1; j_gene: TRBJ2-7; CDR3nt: TGCAGCGTCCGGGACTCATCCTCCTACGAGCAGTACTTC; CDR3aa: CSVRDSSSYEQYF
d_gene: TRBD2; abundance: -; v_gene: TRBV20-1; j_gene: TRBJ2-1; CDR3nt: TGCAGTGCCGCTAGGCGGGAGGGCTACAATGAGCAGTTCTTC; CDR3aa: CSAARREGYNEQFF
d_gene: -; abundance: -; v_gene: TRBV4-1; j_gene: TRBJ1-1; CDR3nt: TGCGCCAGCAGCCCTAAATTCGAGGAGGGCCCGAGCACTGAAGCTTTCTTT; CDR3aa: CASSPKFEEGPSTEAFF
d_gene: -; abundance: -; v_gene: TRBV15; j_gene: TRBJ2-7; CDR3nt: TGTGCCACCAGCAGAGATTATGGGGCCTCGCGGTACGAGCAGTACTTC; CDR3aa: CATSRDYGASRYEQYF
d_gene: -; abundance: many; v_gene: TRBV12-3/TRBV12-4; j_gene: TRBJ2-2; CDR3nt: TGTGCCAGCAGTGCGCCACCCCGCGGGCCGGTGGCCGGGGAGCTGTTTTTT; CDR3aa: CASSAPPRGPVAGELFF
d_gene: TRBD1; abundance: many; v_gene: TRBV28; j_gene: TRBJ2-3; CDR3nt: TGTGCCAGCAGTTCTGGACAGGGTCACACAGATACGCAGTATTTT; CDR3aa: CASSSGQGHTDTQYF
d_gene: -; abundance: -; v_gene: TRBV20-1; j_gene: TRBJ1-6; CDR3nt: TGCAGTGCTAGAGTCACACTCAATTCACCCCTCCACTTT; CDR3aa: CSARVTLNSPLHF
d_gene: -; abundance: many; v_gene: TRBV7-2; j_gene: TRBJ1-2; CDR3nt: TGTGCCAGCAGCCTAAACAGGGCCCAAATTATCTATGGCTACACCTTC; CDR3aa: CASSLNRAQIIYGYTF
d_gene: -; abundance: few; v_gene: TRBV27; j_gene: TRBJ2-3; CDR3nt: TGTGCCAGCAGTTTCCGTGGCGAAGGGCAGTATTTT; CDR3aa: CASSFRGEGQYF
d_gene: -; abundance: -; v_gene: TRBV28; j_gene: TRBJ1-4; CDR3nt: TGTGCCAGCAGTTTAAGGTCAGAATTAAATGAAAAACTGTTTTTT; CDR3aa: CASSLRSELNEKLFF
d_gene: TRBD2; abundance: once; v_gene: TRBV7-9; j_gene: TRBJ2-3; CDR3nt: TGTGCCAGCAGCGGGACTAGCGGGAGGGCCGGCACAGATACGCAGTATTTT; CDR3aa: CASSGTSGRAGTDTQYF